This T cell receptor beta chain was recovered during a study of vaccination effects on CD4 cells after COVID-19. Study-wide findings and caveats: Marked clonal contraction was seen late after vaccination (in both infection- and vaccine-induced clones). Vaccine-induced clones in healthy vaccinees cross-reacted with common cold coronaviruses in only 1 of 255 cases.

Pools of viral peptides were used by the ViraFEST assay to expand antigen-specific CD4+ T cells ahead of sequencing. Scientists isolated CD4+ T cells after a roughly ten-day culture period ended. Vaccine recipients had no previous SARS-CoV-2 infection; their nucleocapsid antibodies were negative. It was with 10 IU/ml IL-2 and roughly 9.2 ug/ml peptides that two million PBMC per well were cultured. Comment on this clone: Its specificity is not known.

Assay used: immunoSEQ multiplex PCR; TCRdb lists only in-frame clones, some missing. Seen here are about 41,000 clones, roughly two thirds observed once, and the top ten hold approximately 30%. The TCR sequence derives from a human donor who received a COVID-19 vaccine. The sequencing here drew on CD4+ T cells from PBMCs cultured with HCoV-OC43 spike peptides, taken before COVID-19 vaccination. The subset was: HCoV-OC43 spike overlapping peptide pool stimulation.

CDR3 sequence (DNA): TGTGCCAGCAGTACCTTACGGGGGCGCCGGAATGAAAAACTGTTTTTT. This encodes CASSTLRGRRNEKLFF. This rearrangement joins TRBV6-2 or TRBV6-3 to TRBJ1-4; TRBD1 might be the D (6 bases). The CDR3 sequence is 16 residues long. Between the trimmed V and J ends, which lost 5 bases and 5 bases, there was a span of 18 bases. Per the germline V gene, CDR1 is MNHEY and CDR2 is SVGEGT.